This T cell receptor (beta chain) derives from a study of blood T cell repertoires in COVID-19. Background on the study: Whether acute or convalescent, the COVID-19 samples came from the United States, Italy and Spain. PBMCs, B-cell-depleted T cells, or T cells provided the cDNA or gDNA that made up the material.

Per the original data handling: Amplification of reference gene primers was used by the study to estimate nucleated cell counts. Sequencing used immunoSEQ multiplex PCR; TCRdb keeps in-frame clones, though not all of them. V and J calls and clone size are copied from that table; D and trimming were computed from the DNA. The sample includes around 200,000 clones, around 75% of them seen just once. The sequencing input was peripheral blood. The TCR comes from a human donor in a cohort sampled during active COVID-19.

CDR3 in amino acids: CASSIEGSAGYEQYF. CDR3 nucleotide sequence: TGTGCCAGTAGTATAGAGGGCAGTGCTGGTTACGAGCAGTACTTC. The genes are TRBV19 and TRBJ2-7; no reliable D call. V lost 0 bases to trimming and J lost 4 bases, with 13 bases between them. CDR1 LNHDA and CDR2 SQIVND come from the germline V gene (reference sequence). The CDR3 has 15 residues. Combining the CDR3 with reference TRBV19 and TRBJ2-7 gives the whole variable domain DGGITQSPKYLFRKEGQNVTLSCEQNLNHDAMYWYRQDPGQGLRLIYYSQIVNDFQKGDIAEGYSVSREKKESFPLTVTSAQKNPTAFYLCASSIEGSAGYEQYFGPGTRLTVT.